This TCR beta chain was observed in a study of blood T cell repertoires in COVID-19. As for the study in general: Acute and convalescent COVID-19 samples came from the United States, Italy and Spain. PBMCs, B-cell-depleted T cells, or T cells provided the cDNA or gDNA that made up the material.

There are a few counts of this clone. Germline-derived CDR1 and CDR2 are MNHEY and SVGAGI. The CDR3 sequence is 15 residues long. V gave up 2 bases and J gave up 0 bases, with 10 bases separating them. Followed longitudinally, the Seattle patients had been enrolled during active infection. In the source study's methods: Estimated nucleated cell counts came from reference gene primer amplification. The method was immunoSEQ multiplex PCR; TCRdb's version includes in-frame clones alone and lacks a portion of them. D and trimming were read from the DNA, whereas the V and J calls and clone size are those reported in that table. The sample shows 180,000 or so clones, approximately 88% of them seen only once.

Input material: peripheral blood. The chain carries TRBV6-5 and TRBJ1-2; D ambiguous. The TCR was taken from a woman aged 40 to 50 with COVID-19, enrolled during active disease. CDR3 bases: TGTGCCAGCAGTTACGTAAGGACTTCTAACTATGGCTACACCTTC. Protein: CASSYVRTSNYGYTF.